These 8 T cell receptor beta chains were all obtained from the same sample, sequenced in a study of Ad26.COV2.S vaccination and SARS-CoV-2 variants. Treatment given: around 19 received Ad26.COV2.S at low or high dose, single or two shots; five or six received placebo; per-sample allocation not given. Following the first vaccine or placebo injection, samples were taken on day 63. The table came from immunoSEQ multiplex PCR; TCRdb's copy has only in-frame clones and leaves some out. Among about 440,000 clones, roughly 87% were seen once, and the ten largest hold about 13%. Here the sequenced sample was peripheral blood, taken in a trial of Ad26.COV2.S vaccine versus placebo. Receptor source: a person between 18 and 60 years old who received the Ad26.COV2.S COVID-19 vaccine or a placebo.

CDR3 sequence (DNA): TGTGCCAGCTCACCAACGACGGGACTAGCGGTGGTTAATCCCTCCTACAATGAGCAGTTCTTC. Protein: CASSPTTGLAVVNPSYNEQFF. The rearrangement links TRBV18 to TRBJ2-1; 11 bases line up with TRBD2. J gave up 0 bases and V 2 bases, and 15 bases lay outside the gene matches. CDR3 length equals 21 residues. Germline V gene data show CDR1 as KGHSH and CDR2 as LQKENI.

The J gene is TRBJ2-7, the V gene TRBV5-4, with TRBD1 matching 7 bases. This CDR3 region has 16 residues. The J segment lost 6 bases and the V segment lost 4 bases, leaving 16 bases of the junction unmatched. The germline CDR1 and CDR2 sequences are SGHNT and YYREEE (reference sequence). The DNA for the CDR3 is TGTGCCAGCAGCAGCAAACAGTACAACAGGGGCGGCGAGCAGTACTTC. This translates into CASSSKQYNRGGEQYF.

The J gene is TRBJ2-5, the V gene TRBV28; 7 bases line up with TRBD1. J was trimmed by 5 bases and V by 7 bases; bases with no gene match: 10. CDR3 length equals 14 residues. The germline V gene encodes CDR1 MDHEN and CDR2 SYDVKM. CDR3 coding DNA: TGTGCCAGCACCCGACAGGGAGTGGCGGAGACCCAGTACTTC. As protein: CASTRQGVAETQYF.

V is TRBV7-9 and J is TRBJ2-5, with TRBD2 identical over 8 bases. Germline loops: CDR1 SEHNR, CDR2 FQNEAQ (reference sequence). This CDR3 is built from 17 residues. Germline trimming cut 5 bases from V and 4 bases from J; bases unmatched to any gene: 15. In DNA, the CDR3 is TGTGCCAGCAGCCCCCCGCGCGGGGGACTAGGGAGAGAGACCCAGTACTTC. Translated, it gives CASSPPRGGLGRETQYF.

The CDR3 region has the DNA TGTGCCAGCAGGCCGGACAGGGGGTCTCGCGAGCAGTACTTC. It translates to CASRPDRGSREQYF. This chain joins TRBV6-5 and TRBJ2-7, with 10 bases matching TRBD1. CDR1 MNHEY and CDR2 SVGAGI come from the germline V gene. The V segment lost 6 bases and the J segment 6 bases; nucleotides outside the gene matches: 8. The CDR3 length is 14 residues.

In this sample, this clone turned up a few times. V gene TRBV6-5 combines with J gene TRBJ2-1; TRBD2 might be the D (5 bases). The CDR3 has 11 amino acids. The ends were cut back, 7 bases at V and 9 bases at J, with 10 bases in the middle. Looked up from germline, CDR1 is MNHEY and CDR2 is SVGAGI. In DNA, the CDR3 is TGTGCCAGCAAGGCGGGTGGTGAGCAGTTCTTC. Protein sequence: CASKAGGEQFF.

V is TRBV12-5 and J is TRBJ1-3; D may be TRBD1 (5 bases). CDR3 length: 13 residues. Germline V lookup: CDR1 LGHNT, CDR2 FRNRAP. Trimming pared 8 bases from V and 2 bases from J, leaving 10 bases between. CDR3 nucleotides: TGTGCTAGTTCCGGGGGTACTGGAAACACCATATATTTT. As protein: CASSGGTGNTIYF.

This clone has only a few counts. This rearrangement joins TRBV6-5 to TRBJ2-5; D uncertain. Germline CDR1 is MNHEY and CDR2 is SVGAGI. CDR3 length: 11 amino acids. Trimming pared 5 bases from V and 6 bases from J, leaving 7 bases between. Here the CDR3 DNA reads TGTGCCAGCAGTCCTAGGCAGACCCAGTACTTC. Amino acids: CASSPRQTQYF.